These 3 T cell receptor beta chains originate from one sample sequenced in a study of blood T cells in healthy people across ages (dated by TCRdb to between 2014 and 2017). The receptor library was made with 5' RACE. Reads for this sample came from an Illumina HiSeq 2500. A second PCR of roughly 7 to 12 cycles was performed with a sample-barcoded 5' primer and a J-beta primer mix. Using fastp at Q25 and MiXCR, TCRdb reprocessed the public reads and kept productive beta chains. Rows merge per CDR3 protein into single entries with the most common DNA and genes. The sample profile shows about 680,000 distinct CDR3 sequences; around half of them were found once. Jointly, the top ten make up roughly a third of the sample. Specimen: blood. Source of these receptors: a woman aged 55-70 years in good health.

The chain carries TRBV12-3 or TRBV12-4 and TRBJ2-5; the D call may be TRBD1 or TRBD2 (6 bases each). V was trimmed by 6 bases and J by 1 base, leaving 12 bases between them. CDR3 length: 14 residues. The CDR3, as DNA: TGTGCCAGCAGGGGCGGGACATTCCAAGAGACCCAGTACTTC. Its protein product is CASRGGTFQETQYF.

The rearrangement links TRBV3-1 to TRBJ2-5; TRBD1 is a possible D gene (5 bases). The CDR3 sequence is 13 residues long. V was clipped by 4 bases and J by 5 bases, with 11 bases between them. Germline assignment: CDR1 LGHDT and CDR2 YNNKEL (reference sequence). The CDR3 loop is CASSRRASETQYF. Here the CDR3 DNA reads TGTGCCAGCAGCCGCAGGGCCTCGGAGACCCAGTACTTC.

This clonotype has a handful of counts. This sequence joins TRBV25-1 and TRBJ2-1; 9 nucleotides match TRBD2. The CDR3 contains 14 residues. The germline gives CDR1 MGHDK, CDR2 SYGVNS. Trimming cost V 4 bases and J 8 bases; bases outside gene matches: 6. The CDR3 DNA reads TGTGCCAGCAGTGCCTTAGCTAGCGGGGATGAGCAGTTCTTC. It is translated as CASSALASGDEQFF.